This T cell receptor beta chain was observed in a study of T cells in narcolepsy. Study at large: Patients with NT1 or NT2 and healthy control donors were enrolled.

Data came from immunoSEQ multiplex PCR; TCRdb stores just in-frame clones and leaves some out. This sample has around 31,000 clones, with 75% to 85% found just once. Study-level findings and limits: Autoreactive HCRT-specific and TRIB2-specific clonotypes were marked in same-patient CSF-versus-blood CD4+ comparisons. Reportedly, autoreactive clonotypes were serially detected in patients' blood but not controls'. No autoreactive T cell clone sequences appeared in some memory CD4+ repertoires.

The CDR3 length is 14 residues. V lost 1 base to trimming and J lost 5 bases, with 10 bases between them. CDR1 is SGHRS, CDR2 YFSETQ, per germline. About this clone itself: Its target is not known.

Sequencing was done on a sample of CD45RA- memory CD4+ T cells from PBMCs. This TCR was sampled from a human donor with narcolepsy. The V call is TRBV5-1, the J call TRBJ1-5, with a tentative D call TRBD1 (5 bases). The CDR3 region has the DNA TGCGCCAGCAGCTTGTATGGGGGAGATCAGCCCCAGCATTTT. It yields the protein CASSLYGGDQPQHF.